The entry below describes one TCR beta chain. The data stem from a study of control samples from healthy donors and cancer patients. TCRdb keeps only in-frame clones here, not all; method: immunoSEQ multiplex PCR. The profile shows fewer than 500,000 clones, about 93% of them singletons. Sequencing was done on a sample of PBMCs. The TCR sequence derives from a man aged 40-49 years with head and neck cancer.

The CDR3 sequence: CASTTPGSYEQYF. The CDR3, as DNA: TGTGCCAGCACCACCCCGGGCTCCTACGAGCAGTACTTC. The chain uses TRBV6-5 and TRBJ2-7; no clear D. Per germline, CDR1 MNHEY and CDR2 SVGAGI. The ends were cut back, 7 bases at V and 0 bases at J, with 10 bases in the middle. CDR3 length: 13 residues.